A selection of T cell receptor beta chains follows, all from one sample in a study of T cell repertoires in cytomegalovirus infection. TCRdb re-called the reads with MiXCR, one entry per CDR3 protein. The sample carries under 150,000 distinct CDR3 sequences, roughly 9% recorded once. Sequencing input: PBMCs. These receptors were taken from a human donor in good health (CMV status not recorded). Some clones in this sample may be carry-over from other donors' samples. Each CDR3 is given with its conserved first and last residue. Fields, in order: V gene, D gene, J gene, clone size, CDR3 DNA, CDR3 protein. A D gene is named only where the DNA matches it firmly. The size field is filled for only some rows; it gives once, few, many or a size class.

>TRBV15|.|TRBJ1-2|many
TGTGCCACCAGCAAGGAGAACTATGGCTACACCTTC
CATSKENYGYTF
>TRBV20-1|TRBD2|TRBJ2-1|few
TGCAGTGCTTCCCGAAGGACTAGCGTCAATGAGCAGTTCTTC
CSASRRTSVNEQFF
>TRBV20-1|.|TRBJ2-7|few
TGCAGTGCTAGAGATGCTGGCGGATCTCCCTACGAGCAGTACTTC
CSARDAGGSPYEQYF
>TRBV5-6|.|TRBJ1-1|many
TGTGCCAGCAGCTTCTCCCCGAACACTGAAGCTTTCTTT
CASSFSPNTEAFF
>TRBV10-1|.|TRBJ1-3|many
TGCGCCAGCAGTGAAGGGGACTCTGGAAACACCATATATTTT
CASSEGDSGNTIYF
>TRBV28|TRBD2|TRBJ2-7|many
TGTGCCAGCAGTATCGGTAGTAGCGGGGTTGGTTACGAGCAGTACTTC
CASSIGSSGVGYEQYF
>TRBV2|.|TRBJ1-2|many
TGTGCCAGCGCTGACCAGGGAATGAAGGGCTACACCTTC
CASADQGMKGYTF
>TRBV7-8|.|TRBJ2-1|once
TGTGCCACAGGGAAGAACCCCCCTGTGAATGAGCAGTTCTTC
CATGKNPPVNEQFF
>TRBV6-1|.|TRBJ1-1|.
TGTGCCAGCAGTGAACGTAGGAACACTGAAGCTTTCTTT
CASSERRNTEAFF
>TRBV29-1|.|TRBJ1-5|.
TGCAGCGTTGGTGACGGAAACAATCAGCCCCAGCATTTT
CSVGDGNNQPQHF
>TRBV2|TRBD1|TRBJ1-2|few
TGTGCCAGCAGTGACCAGGGGGGAAATGGCTACACCTTC
CASSDQGGNGYTF
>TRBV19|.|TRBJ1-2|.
TGTGCCAGTAGTGCGGGGACTGCGGGAGGCTACACCTTC
CASSAGTAGGYTF
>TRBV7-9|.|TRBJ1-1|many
TGTGCCAGCAGCTGGACTAGGGGATCGAACACTGAAGCTTTCTTT
CASSWTRGSNTEAFF
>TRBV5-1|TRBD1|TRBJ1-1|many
TGCGCCAGCAGCTTGGGTCGGGACAGGAGGTTGACTGAAGCTTTCTTT
CASSLGRDRRLTEAFF
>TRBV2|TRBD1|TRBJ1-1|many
TGTGCCAGCAGTTGGGGACAGTCTAACACTGAAGCTTTCTTT
CASSWGQSNTEAFF
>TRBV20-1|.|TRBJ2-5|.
TGCAGTGCTCCGCCCGCACCTAAGGGGACCCAGTACTTC
CSAPPAPKGTQYF
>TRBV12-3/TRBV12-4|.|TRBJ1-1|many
TGTGCCAGCAGTTTACAAGGCCCCGGGGCCACTGAAGCTTTCTTT
CASSLQGPGATEAFF
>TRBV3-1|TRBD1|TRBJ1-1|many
TGTGCCAGCAGCCTCAGGGGGCTGAACACTGAAGCTTTCTTT
CASSLRGLNTEAFF
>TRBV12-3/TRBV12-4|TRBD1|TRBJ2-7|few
TGTGCCAGCAGTATGAGACAGGGGAATTCCTACGAGCAGTACTTC
CASSMRQGNSYEQYF
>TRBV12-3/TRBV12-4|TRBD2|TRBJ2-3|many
TGTGCCAGCGGCACTAGCGGGGGTGCCACCCTACCAGATACGCAGTATTTT
CASGTSGGATLPDTQYF
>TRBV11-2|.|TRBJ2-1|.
TGTGCCAGCAGCCCCCGCCTCCATAGTCTGGGTGTTAATGAGCAGTTCTTC
CASSPRLHSLGVNEQFF
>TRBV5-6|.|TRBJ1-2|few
TGTGCCAGCAGCTTGGGCCCTAAAGCTAACTATGGCTACACCTTC
CASSLGPKANYGYTF
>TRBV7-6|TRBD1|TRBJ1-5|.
TGTGCCAGCTCCCCCGGGACAGAGAATCAGCCCCAGCATTTT
CASSPGTENQPQHF
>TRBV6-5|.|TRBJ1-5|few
TGTGCCAGCAGTTACTCGAACCCTCGCTATAGCAATCAGCCCCAGCATTTT
CASSYSNPRYSNQPQHF